Sequencing of this TCR beta chain was carried out in a study of cytomegalovirus exposure and HLA in healthy donors. The PCR employed 60 Vbeta primers together with 13 Jbeta primers. The table came from immunoSEQ multiplex PCR; TCRdb's copy has only in-frame clones and leaves some out. Of fewer than 150,000 clones in the sample, approximately 80% were seen once. This CDR3 has 14 amino acids. Trimming removed 6 bases from V and 5 bases from J, with 14 bases in between. The V gene's germline CDR1 is SGHNT and CDR2 YENEEA. The V and J genes are TRBV11-3 and TRBJ1-3, with D perhaps TRBD1 (5 bases). The material sequenced was PBMCs. The receptor was isolated from a woman aged 40 to 50 in good health and CMV-seropositive. This CDR3 reads CASSVTGYRNTIYF. The CDR3 coding sequence is TGTGCCAGCAGTGTTACAGGTTACAGAAACACCATATATTTT.